This entry describes one T cell receptor (beta chain). Using immunoSEQ multiplex PCR, the repertoire was profiled, and TCRdb retains in-frame clones only, with some absent. The sample contains approximately 10,000 clones, more than 80% of which appear only once. The sample belongs to a study of blood T cell repertoires in COVID-19. For the study at large: Researchers got acute and convalescent COVID-19 samples from the United States, Italy and Spain.

The sample was peripheral blood. The sequence came from a human donor in a cohort sampled during active COVID-19.

CDR3 sequence: CASSYFVTRGRTEAFF. In nucleotides, the CDR3 is TGTGCCAGCAGTTACTTTGTAACCAGGGGGAGGACTGAAGCTTTCTTT. The chain employs TRBV6-5 and TRBJ1-1, with TRBD1 matching 7 bases. CDR1 MNHEY and CDR2 SVGAGI come from the germline V gene. Unmatched junction bases numbered 10, after V lost 1 base and J lost 5 bases. The CDR3 contains 16 residues.